The 5 T cell receptor beta chains in this list originate from one sample, sequenced in a study of beta chain features in type 1 diabetes. Study findings and constraints: Among patients with Type 1 diabetes, TCRB CDR3s were moderately but significantly shorter in every one of the four CD4+ subsets.

Their specific antigens are unknown. TCRB transcripts that were expressed got sequenced, as all of the isolated RNA had been reverse transcribed. The data were produced by immunoSEQ multiplex PCR, yet TCRdb's version contains in-frame clones alone and is incomplete. This table holds some 270,000 clones, about 11% found once. The sample was naive CD4+ T cells from blood. The receptors shown here come from a young man with type 1 diabetes.

The chain joins TRBV29-1 to TRBJ2-3; 8 nucleotides match TRBD1. V lost 1 base, J lost 2 bases, and 11 bases stayed unmatched. Germline loops: CDR1 SQVTM, CDR2 ANQGSEA. The CDR3 covers 17 residues. CDR3 nucleotides: TGCAGCGTTGAAGCCCAGGACAGGGCACCCTTCACAGATACGCAGTATTTT. It translates to CSVEAQDRAPFTDTQYF.

The chain combines TRBV7-9 with TRBJ1-4; perhaps TRBD1 as D (5 bases). Between the trimmed V and J ends, which lost 0 bases and 7 bases, there was a span of 12 bases. CDR1 is SEHNR, CDR2 FQNEAQ, per germline (reference sequence). The CDR3 has 15 amino acids. The CDR3 bases are TGTGCCAGCAGCTTAGCGCTCAGGAGGGGTGAAAAACTGTTTTTT. The encoded protein is CASSLALRRGEKLFF.

This clone turned up a few times. The chain is built from TRBV30 and TRBJ1-5; 10 bases fit TRBD1. The germline V gene encodes CDR1 GTSNPN and CDR2 SVGIG (reference sequence). The V gene end was trimmed by 8 bases and the J gene end by 2 bases; junction bases not matched to a gene: 6. The CDR3 spans 14 residues. This CDR3 is CAGGTGAGNQPQHF. The DNA for the CDR3 is TGTGCCGGAGGGACAGGGGCGGGCAATCAGCCCCAGCATTTT.

This clone was found a few times. The junction shows a germline mismatch at one end, possibly a read error. V and J are TRBV2 and TRBJ2-5; D is undetermined. CDR3 length: 11 amino acids. CDR1 SNHLY and CDR2 FYNNEI come from the germline V gene. The CDR3 bases are TGCGCAGCGTCGGGTGAAGAGACCCAGTACTTC. Protein sequence: CAASGEETQYF. Full variable domain (remainder filled in from reference TRBV2 and TRBJ2-5): EPEVTQTPSHQVTQMGQEVILRCVPISNHLYFYWYRQILGQKVEFLVSFYNNEISEKSEIFDDQFSVERPDGSNFTLKIRSTKLEDSAMYFCAASGEETQYFGPGTRLLVL.

This clone was detected a few times. The J gene is TRBJ2-5, the V gene TRBV2; 9 nucleotides agree with TRBD1. This CDR3 contains 14 residues. V was pared by 2 bases and J by 6 bases, with 4 bases of the junction left unmatched. The germline V gene encodes CDR1 SNHLY and CDR2 FYNNEI. CDR3 sequence (DNA): TGTGCCAGCAGTGAAACAGGGGGCAAACAGACCCAGTACTTC. This codes for CASSETGGKQTQYF.